These T cell receptor beta chains were read from a single sample in a study of molecular identifiers for immune sequencing clone quantification. A single record per CDR3 protein comes from TCRdb applying MiXCR to the PCR reads. The table records about 500,000 distinct CDR3 sequences, about 22% of them present only once. The material sequenced was naive CD8+ T cells from blood, with Jurkat cell RNA spiked in. These receptors were taken from a human donor in good health. Some libraries in this study had Jurkat cell RNA spiked in. The CDR3 runs from the conserved cysteine through the conserved F or W.

v_call cdr3_aa
TRBV27 CASSPLTGIYEQYF
TRBV11-1 CASREGGQETQYF
TRBV27 CASSFPRLAGGETQYF
TRBV7-6 CASSLGPPSTGELFF
TRBV7-9 CASSDENGTSGMNEQFF
TRBV27 CASSLAGEGWEQYF
TRBV19 CAVWTQNTGELFF
TRBV6-2/TRBV6-3 CASSYPGSGREIAYNEQFF
TRBV5-6 CASSSTPTNEKLFF
TRBV4-1 CASSQDQGNTETQYF
TRBV6-5 CASSLGLVQAGELSF
TRBV6-6 CASSPLGVAGVADTQYF
TRBV18 CASSPRERMVETQYF
TRBV14 CASSQDYNRGRSILGEVYYGYTF
TRBV4-1 CASSHDSGGYQPQHF